One sample yielded the 27 T cell receptor beta chains listed below, sequenced in a study of blood T cell repertoires in COVID-19. Assay used: immunoSEQ multiplex PCR; TCRdb lists only in-frame clones, some missing. The sample comprises 75,000 to 100,000 clones, 83% of which are singletons, and around 27% rests with the top ten. Sequenced: peripheral blood. Source of these receptors: a woman aged 80 or over with acute or convalescent COVID-19.

The rearrangement uses TRBV7-9 and TRBJ2-5; 9 bases fit TRBD1. Trimming removed 3 bases from V and 1 base from J; junction bases left unmatched: 3. This CDR3 has 15 amino acids. Germline V CDR1 and CDR2: SEHNR, FQNEAQ (reference sequence). CDR3 region: CASSFRQGVQETQYF. For the CDR3, the DNA is TGTGCCAGCAGCTTCCGACAGGGGGTCCAAGAGACCCAGTACTTC.

This chain uses TRBV5-4 with TRBJ2-7; weak D call: TRBD2 (6 bases). The CDR3 spans 14 residues. Germline-derived CDR1 and CDR2 are SGHNT and YYREEE (reference sequence). V dropped 1 base and J dropped 6 bases, with 14 bases sitting between them. CDR3 loop: CASSLHQEGGEQYF. The CDR3 bases are TGTGCCAGCAGCTTGCACCAGGAGGGAGGCGAGCAGTACTTC.

This clone showed up just once. This sequence joins TRBV10-2 and TRBJ2-5; D uncertain. V shed 8 bases and J shed 5 bases, with 15 bases lying between them. The V gene's germline CDR1 is WSHSY and CDR2 SAAADI. The CDR3 runs 13 residues. The CDR3 here is CASSPGLGETQYF. CDR3 DNA: TGCGCCAGCTCCCCCGGCCTCGGGGAGACCCAGTACTTC.

This rearrangement joins TRBV30 to TRBJ2-7; 10 bases fit TRBD2. After removal of 1 base from V and 4 bases from J, the junction contained 7 bases not matched to a gene. There are 15 residues in the CDR3. Germline loops: CDR1 GTSNPN, CDR2 SVGIG (reference sequence). The CDR3 spells CAWSGKLAGEYEQYF. The CDR3 DNA follows: TGTGCCTGGAGTGGAAAGCTAGCGGGAGAATACGAGCAGTACTTC.

J is TRBJ2-7 and V is TRBV7-2; 11 positions agree with TRBD2. In germline, CDR1 is SGHTA, CDR2 FQGNSA. The CDR3 has 14 residues. The trim removed 4 bases at V and 3 bases at J, leaving 2 bases unmatched. Here the CDR3 DNA reads TGTGCCAGCAGCTCGGGACTAGCGGACTACGAGCAGTACTTC. Its protein product is CASSSGLADYEQYF. The full variable domain, completed using reference TRBV7-2 and TRBJ2-7, is GAGVSQSPSNKVTEKGKDVELRCDPISGHTALYWYRQSLGQGLEFLIYFQGNSAPDKSGLPSDRFSAERTGGSVSTLTIQRTQQEDSAVYLCASSSGLADYEQYFGPGTRLTVT.

V and J are TRBV6-5 and TRBJ2-7; 15 bases are shared with TRBD2. This CDR3 contains 15 residues. Unmatched junction bases numbered 4, after V lost 6 bases and J lost 4 bases. Germline CDR1 and CDR2: MNHEY and SVGAGI. CDR3 sequence (DNA): TGTGCCAGCAGCGGGACTAGCGGGAGGAAGTACGAGCAGTACTTC. Its protein is CASSGTSGRKYEQYF.

This chain's CDR3 is CASSPTGGTDTQYF. The CDR3 coding sequence is TGTGCCAGCAGCCCGACAGGCGGCACAGATACGCAGTATTTT. The chain recombines TRBV7-3 with TRBJ2-3, with D maybe TRBD1 (6 bases). The ends were cut back, 5 bases at V and 1 base at J, with 10 bases in the middle. The CDR3 runs to 14 residues. The germline gives CDR1 SGHTA, CDR2 FQGTGA.

The J gene is TRBJ2-5, the V gene TRBV2, with D possibly TRBD2 on 8 matching bases. Trimming took off 7 bases at V and 5 bases at J, with 17 bases between the two ends. Germline V gene data show CDR1 as SNHLY and CDR2 as FYNNEI. This CDR3 is 14 amino acids long. The CDR3 DNA is TGTGCCAGCAATCGACAGGGACTAGGGGAGACCCAGTACTTC. This translates into CASNRQGLGETQYF. The entire variable domain, with the rest obtained from reference TRBV2 and TRBJ2-5, is as follows: EPEVTQTPSHQVTQMGQEVILRCVPISNHLYFYWYRQILGQKVEFLVSFYNNEISEKSEIFDDQFSVERPDGSNFTLKIRSTKLEDSAMYFCASNRQGLGETQYFGPGTRLLVL.

The chain has TRBV27 and TRBJ2-5, with 8 bases that match TRBD1. Germline trimming cut 2 bases from V and 4 bases from J; bases unmatched to any gene: 6. The CDR3 runs to 15 residues. Germline V gene data show CDR1 as MNHEY and CDR2 as SMNVEV (reference sequence). The CDR3 nucleotides are TGTGCCAGCAGTTTAGACGCCAGGGGGCGAGAGACCCAGTACTTC. Translated: CASSLDARGRETQYF.

The V gene is TRBV18, the J gene TRBJ2-3, with 8 nucleotides matching TRBD1. The CDR3 extends over 16 amino acids. The V and J ends lost 6 bases and 0 bases, in that order; junction bases with no gene match: 8. Germline V CDR1 and CDR2: KGHSH, LQKENI. CDR3 sequence: CASSPMGQDSTDTQYF. Written as DNA, the CDR3 is TGTGCCAGCTCCCCGATGGGACAGGATAGCACAGATACGCAGTATTTT.

The chain links TRBV7-2 to TRBJ2-1; D perhaps matches TRBD1 (6 bases). Trimming pared 3 bases from V and 9 bases from J, leaving 12 bases between. This CDR3 comprises 13 residues. The germline V gene encodes CDR1 SGHTA and CDR2 FQGNSA. CDR3 sequence (DNA): TGTGCCAGCAGCTTCGTTGGGGGCGGTGAGCAGTTCTTC. Translating gives CASSFVGGGEQFF.

The J gene is TRBJ2-2, the V gene TRBV7-8; 9 nucleotides match TRBD2. This CDR3 contains 17 residues. Per germline, CDR1 SGHVS and CDR2 FQNEAQ. V lost 3 bases, J lost 3 bases, and 8 bases stayed unmatched. CDR3 sequence reads: CASSFSGSSRYTGELFF. CDR3 nucleotide sequence: TGTGCCAGCAGCTTTAGCGGGAGTAGCCGGTACACCGGGGAGCTGTTTTTT.

The table lists this clone with a count of one. V is TRBV19 and J is TRBJ2-1, with 10 bases lining up with TRBD2. This CDR3 region has 19 residues. The germline V gene encodes CDR1 LNHDA and CDR2 SQIVND (reference sequence). V was pared by 6 bases and J by 10 bases, with 24 bases of the junction left unmatched. CDR3 in DNA: TGTGCCAGTAGATCAATGGGTTCGCTGGCTAGCGGGAGTCCCGGGGAGCAGTTCTTC. It specifies CASRSMGSLASGSPGEQFF. The whole variable domain, filled in from reference TRBV19 and TRBJ2-1, reads DGGITQSPKYLFRKEGQNVTLSCEQNLNHDAMYWYRQDPGQGLRLIYYSQIVNDFQKGDIAEGYSVSREKKESFPLTVTSAQKNPTAFYLCASRSMGSLASGSPGEQFFGPGTRLTVL.

The chain is built from TRBV12-3 or TRBV12-4 and TRBJ2-7; 7 nucleotides match TRBD1. V dropped 7 bases and J dropped 4; count of bases not matched to a gene: 7. This CDR3 spans 13 amino acids. CDR3 protein: CASKDRARYEQYF. As DNA, the CDR3 is TGTGCCAGCAAAGACAGGGCCCGATACGAGCAGTACTTC.

The chain combines TRBV7-3 with TRBJ2-1; weak D call: TRBD2 (6 bases). The CDR3 consists of 13 residues. Germline-derived CDR1 and CDR2 are SGHTA and FQGTGA. Trimming stripped 5 bases from V and 5 bases from J, with 10 bases between. The CDR3 spells CASSVGLNNEQFF. For the CDR3, the DNA is TGTGCCAGCAGCGTCGGACTAAACAATGAGCAGTTCTTC.

This clone occurred once. This chain uses TRBV4-1 with TRBJ1-2; 8 positions match TRBD1. Germline lookup yields CDR1 MGHRA and CDR2 YSYEKL. This CDR3 has 13 residues. Trimming at V came to 10 bases and at J to 8 bases, leaving 12 bases not matched to a gene. Here the CDR3 reads CATAGQGSVGYTF. DNA of the CDR3: TGCGCCACCGCAGGACAGGGAAGTGTCGGCTACACCTTC.

This clone occurred a few times. The gene calls are TRBV21-1 and TRBJ2-7; the table assigns TRBD1, which was not confirmed against the DNA. TRBV21-1 is reported as a pseudogene. The CDR3 has 13 residues. The CDR3 coding sequence is TGTGCCAGCAGCAATGACAGAGCCTACGAGCAGTACTTC. Residues: CASSNDRAYEQYF.

The J gene is TRBJ2-7, the V gene TRBV29-1; 8 bases map to TRBD2. The CDR3 is 13 amino acids. The germline V gene has CDR1 SQVTM and CDR2 ANQGSEA. J gave up 6 bases and V 1 base, and 5 bases lay outside the gene matches. The CDR3 is CSVEGSGSSEQYF. The CDR3 bases are TGCAGCGTTGAAGGGAGCGGGAGCTCCGAGCAGTACTTC.

The V gene is TRBV3-1 (or the pseudogene TRBV3-2), the J gene TRBJ1-2, with a weak D call TRBD1 (5 bases). The V end lost 1 base, the J end lost 6 bases, and 6 bases lay between the germline ends. The CDR3 consists of 12 residues. The germline gives CDR1 LGHDT, CDR2 YNNKEL (reference sequence). This CDR3 is CASSQVRDGYTF. CDR3 bases: TGTGCCAGCAGCCAAGTCAGGGATGGCTACACCTTC.

The V call is TRBV6-5, the J call TRBJ2-7; 12 nucleotides line up with TRBD2. This CDR3 has 14 residues. J was trimmed by 5 bases and V by 6 bases; bases with no gene match: 5. Per the germline V gene, CDR1 is MNHEY and CDR2 is SVGAGI. The CDR3 region has the DNA TGTGCCAGCAGAGGGACTAGCGGGCTGAACGAGCAGTACTTC. Its translation: CASRGTSGLNEQYF.

This chain uses TRBV29-1 with TRBJ1-4, with a weak D call TRBD1 (6 bases). CDR3 length: 13 residues. CDR1 is SQVTM and CDR2 is ANQGSEA in the germline V gene. Trimming left V 3 bases short and J 4 bases short, with 9 bases between. The CDR3 here is CSVDQGNNEKLFF. The CDR3 DNA reads TGCAGCGTTGATCAGGGGAATAATGAAAAACTGTTTTTT.

In the case of this clone: The same CDR3 also results from other DNA sequences found in this sample. This chain links TRBV28 with TRBJ2-7; D is ambiguous. The V end was cut by 3 bases, the J end by 3 bases, with 6 bases between. The CDR3 is 12 residues long. The germline gives CDR1 MDHEN, CDR2 SYDVKM. For the CDR3, the DNA is TGTGCCAGCAGTTTCCAGAACTACGAGCAGTACTTC. Translated: CASSFQNYEQYF.

This clone was counted a single time. The rearrangement uses TRBV7-3 and TRBJ2-1, with D maybe TRBD2 (6 bases). This CDR3 has 13 residues. With 4 bases removed from V and 9 bases from J, the gap between germline ends came to 13 bases. Germline V gene lookup returns CDR1 SGHTA and CDR2 FQGTGA. The CDR3 DNA reads as TGTGCCAGCAGCTCCTTGGGGCGGGGTGAGCAGTTCTTC. Protein sequence: CASSSLGRGEQFF.

The chain recombines TRBV27 with TRBJ2-7; D is possibly TRBD1 (6 bases). V was shortened by 6 bases and J by 3 bases, with 15 bases between the two germline ends. Per the germline V gene, CDR1 is MNHEY and CDR2 is SMNVEV (reference sequence). This CDR3 is built from 14 residues. Here the CDR3 reads CASRSHGQYYEQYF. The DNA for the CDR3 is TGTGCCAGCAGGTCCCATGGACAGTACTACGAGCAGTACTTC.

The genes are TRBV6-5 and TRBJ2-3; D ambiguous. Trimming cost V 5 bases and J 9 bases, with 15 bases left between them. CDR3 length equals 13 residues. The germline V gene has CDR1 MNHEY and CDR2 SVGAGI. This chain's CDR3 is CASSKPGEATQYF. The DNA of the CDR3 is TGTGCCAGCAGTAAGCCGGGTGAGGCGACGCAGTATTTT.

This clone appeared once. This chain uses TRBV19 with TRBJ2-3; 7 bases fit TRBD2. The CDR3 has 15 residues. J lost 4 bases, V lost 3 bases, and 7 bases had no gene match. The germline V gene has CDR1 LNHDA and CDR2 SQIVND (reference sequence). CDR3 nucleotides: TGTGCCAGTAGTATCCGCGGGAGAGGATCAGATACGCAGTATTTT. Its protein product is CASSIRGRGSDTQYF.

This clone has just one count. V usage is TRBV4-1 and J usage is TRBJ2-1; possible D gene TRBD1, 6 bases. The CDR3 covers 15 residues. Deletions cut 6 bases from V and 2 bases from J, with 14 bases between. The germline CDR1 and CDR2 sequences are MGHRA and YSYEKL. The CDR3 spells CASSPGTTTYNEQFF. As DNA, the CDR3 is TGCGCCAGCAGTCCCGGGACAACTACCTACAATGAGCAGTTCTTC.